Shown below are 31 T cell receptor beta chains from a single sample sequenced in a study of beta chain features in type 1 diabetes. Study conclusions and caveats: Shortening that was moderate but significant affected the TCRB CDR3s of Type 1 diabetes patients in all four CD4+ subsets.

Their target antigens are unknown. Expressed TCRB transcripts were sequenced because the isolated RNA had all been reverse transcribed beforehand. TCRdb's copy holds only in-frame clones and misses some; the assay was immunoSEQ multiplex PCR. The profile shows more than 250,000 clones, approximately 24% of them singletons. Sequencing was carried out using naive CD4+ T cells from blood. The receptors stem from a woman under 40 with type 1 diabetes.

This sequence joins TRBV6-1 and TRBJ1-5, with D possibly being TRBD1 (5 bases). V was shortened by 4 bases and J by 5 bases, with 18 bases between the two germline ends. The CDR3 is 16 residues long. Germline V CDR1 and CDR2: MNHNS, SASEGT. The chain's CDR3 is CASSAPAGGGYQPQHF. The CDR3 nucleotides read TGTGCCAGCAGTGCTCCGGCCGGGGGGGGGTATCAGCCCCAGCATTTT.

This chain joins TRBV28 and TRBJ1-5; D not certain. Trimming stripped 4 bases from V and 4 bases from J, with 8 bases between. The germline V gene encodes CDR1 MDHEN and CDR2 SYDVKM. The CDR3 sequence is 13 residues long. The CDR3 reads CASSSSRNQPQHF. The CDR3 coding sequence is TGTGCCAGCAGTTCATCCAGGAATCAGCCCCAGCATTTT.

The genes are TRBV30 and TRBJ2-2; possible D gene TRBD2, 6 bases. Germline CDR1 and CDR2: GTSNPN and SVGIG (reference sequence). V was cut by 0 bases and J by 2 bases, with 16 bases left in between. This CDR3 contains 17 residues. The CDR3 nucleotides are TGTGCCTGGAGTGTATTCGGGAGACGGGTTAACACCGGGGAGCTGTTTTTT. Protein sequence: CAWSVFGRRVNTGELFF.

This clone was counted a few times. This sequence joins TRBV9 and TRBJ1-4; 9 bases fit TRBD1. Germline loops: CDR1 SGDLS, CDR2 YYNGEE. V lost 3 bases to trimming and J lost 8 bases; unmatched junction nucleotides: 8. The CDR3 has 15 residues. The CDR3 DNA sequence: TGTGCCAGCAGCGCACCTGGGACAGGGTCCGAAAAACTGTTTTTT. Translation gives CASSAPGTGSEKLFF.

The V call is TRBV29-1, the J call TRBJ2-7; 9 positions agree with TRBD2. The V segment lost 4 bases and the J segment 3 bases; nucleotides outside the gene matches: 4. The CDR3 is made up of 13 amino acids. In germline, CDR1 is SQVTM, CDR2 ANQGSEA. CDR3 loop: CSVGGLANYEQYF. The CDR3 nucleotides read TGCAGCGTTGGCGGACTAGCGAACTACGAGCAGTACTTC.

The chain has TRBV9 and TRBJ2-1, with 8 bases identical to TRBD2. This CDR3 is built from 15 residues. V lost 4 bases and J lost 7; bases outside the gene matches: 10. CDR1 and CDR2 from the germline V gene are SGDLS and YYNGEE. DNA of the CDR3: TGTGCCAGCAGCCCGCGACGGGAGGGAGATAATGAGCAGTTCTTC. Protein sequence: CASSPRREGDNEQFF.

The chain links TRBV2 to TRBJ2-1; tentative D call: TRBD2 (6 bases). Germline V gene sequence: CDR1 SNHLY, CDR2 FYNNEI. The CDR3 consists of 13 residues. The V gene lost 0 bases and the J gene lost 15 bases, with 15 bases spanning the gap. The CDR3 here is CASSEARLRGSFF. DNA of the CDR3: TGTGCCAGCAGTGAAGCGCGGTTGCGGGGCTCGTTCTTC.

The sample holds a few counts of this clone. The J gene is TRBJ2-2, the V gene TRBV30, with no clear D. V shed 0 bases and J shed 7 bases, with 9 bases lying between them. Germline values: CDR1 GTSNPN, CDR2 SVGIG (reference sequence). This CDR3 comprises 13 residues. The CDR3 DNA follows: TGTGCCTGGAGTGTAAATGTCATCGGGGAGCTGTTTTTT. Its protein is CAWSVNVIGELFF.

As to this clone: The same CDR3 is also encoded by other DNA sequences in this sample. V gene TRBV29-1 combines with J gene TRBJ2-3; 7 positions agree with TRBD2. The V gene end was trimmed by 3 bases and the J gene end by 1 base; junction bases not matched to a gene: 4. This CDR3 is built from 14 residues. The germline V gene has CDR1 SQVTM and CDR2 ANQGSEA. Written as DNA, the CDR3 is TGCAGCGTTGAGAGGGCGGGGGGCACAGATACGCAGTATTTT. This sequence encodes CSVERAGGTDTQYF.

This clone was picked up a small number of times. The chain recombines TRBV2 with TRBJ2-3; D is uncertain. The germline V gene has CDR1 SNHLY and CDR2 FYNNEI. The V end lost 4 bases, the J end lost 5 bases, and 4 bases lay between the germline ends. The CDR3 runs to 11 residues. The CDR3 nucleotides are TGTGCCAGCAGTGTCCAAGATACGCAGTATTTT. It codes for CASSVQDTQYF. Based on the CDR3 plus reference TRBV2 and TRBJ2-3, the full variable domain is EPEVTQTPSHQVTQMGQEVILRCVPISNHLYFYWYRQILGQKVEFLVSFYNNEISEKSEIFDDQFSVERPDGSNFTLKIRSTKLEDSAMYFCASSVQDTQYFGPGTRLTVL.

The genes are TRBV2 and TRBJ2-1; 14 positions match TRBD2. Germline CDR1 SNHLY, CDR2 FYNNEI. J gave up 4 bases and V 5 bases, and 4 bases lay outside the gene matches. The CDR3 spans 16 residues. This chain's CDR3 is CASSRTSGRNYNEQFF. The CDR3, as DNA: TGTGCCAGCAGTCGGACTAGCGGGAGGAATTACAATGAGCAGTTCTTC.

V is TRBV10-3 and J is TRBJ2-1, with a weak D call TRBD2 (5 bases). From germline, CDR1 is ENHRY and CDR2 SYGVKD. The CDR3 length is 11 residues. Trimming removed 4 bases from V and 7 bases from J, with 5 bases in between. The CDR3 DNA follows: TGTGCCATCAGTGGGAGGAATGAGCAGTTCTTC. It encodes CAISGRNEQFF.

Only a few counts were recorded for this clone. This rearrangement joins TRBV19 to TRBJ2-7; TRBD2 is a possible D gene (6 bases). V was cut by 5 bases and J by 3 bases, with 14 bases left in between. CDR1 and CDR2 (germline): LNHDA, SQIVND (reference sequence). This CDR3 has 14 residues. CDR3 in amino acids: CASSYRGSIYEQYF. The CDR3, as DNA: TGTGCCAGTAGTTATCGGGGGAGTATCTACGAGCAGTACTTC.

This clone was seen more than once but under ten times. This rearrangement joins TRBV7-9 to TRBJ2-6; 7 bases agree with TRBD1. Germline assignment: CDR1 SEHNR and CDR2 FQNEAQ (reference sequence). The J segment lost 0 bases and the V segment lost 3 bases, leaving 5 bases of the junction unmatched. The CDR3 spans 17 residues. CDR3 DNA sequence: TGTGCCAGCAGCTTGGGGACAGCGAGCTCTGGGGCCAACGTCCTGACTTTC. Its protein product is CASSLGTASSGANVLTF.

This clone has only a few counts. CDR3 in DNA: TGCAGCGTTGACTCCGGGACTAGCGGGAGGGCCTGGGACACAGATACGCAGTATTTT. Its protein is CSVDSGTSGRAWDTDTQYF. The V gene is TRBV29-1, the J gene TRBJ2-3, with 16 bases that match TRBD2. Germline V gene lookup returns CDR1 SQVTM and CDR2 ANQGSEA. V lost 3 bases, J lost 2 bases, and 11 bases stayed unmatched. The CDR3 runs to 19 residues.

This clone was found a few times. The chain has TRBV6-1 and TRBJ1-4; D might be TRBD1 (5 bases). The CDR3 runs 15 residues. V was clipped by 8 bases and J by 6 bases, with 19 bases between them. CDR1 and CDR2 from the germline V gene are MNHNS and SASEGT. CDR3 DNA sequence: TGTGCCAGCCCTCCCTCGCCGGGGGGAGATGAAAAACTGTTTTTT. It is translated as CASPPSPGGDEKLFF.

The sample holds a few counts of this clone. The rearrangement uses TRBV5-1 and TRBJ1-5; D unresolved. This CDR3 region has 15 residues. Trimming pared 4 bases from V and 6 bases from J, leaving 17 bases between. The germline V gene encodes CDR1 SGHRS and CDR2 YFSETQ. The CDR3 DNA reads TGCGCCAGCAGCCCGGAGCACGGAGGGCGTCAGCCCCAGCATTTT. Protein: CASSPEHGGRQPQHF.

The genes are TRBV28 and TRBJ2-3; D not certain. The CDR3 contains 14 residues. Between the trimmed V and J ends, which lost 4 bases and 2 bases, there was a span of 10 bases. Germline V gene sequence: CDR1 MDHEN, CDR2 SYDVKM. The CDR3 nucleotides read TGTGCCAGCAGTTCGCGGCGCACCACAGATACGCAGTATTTT. Translating gives CASSSRRTTDTQYF.

This clone was counted a few times. One end of the junction is discordant with germline, which a read error may explain. The chain links TRBV5-1 to TRBJ2-1, with 10 bases fitting TRBD2. CDR3 length: 16 amino acids. Per the germline V gene, CDR1 is SGHRS and CDR2 is YFSETQ. DNA for the CDR3: TGCGCCAGCACCTTGGAGGTAGCGGGAGGATACAATGAGCAGTTCTTC. It yields the protein CASTLEVAGGYNEQFF.

The chain is built from TRBV7-8 and TRBJ2-7, with D uncertain. The CDR3 is made up of 14 amino acids. Trimming removed 4 bases from V and 4 bases from J, with 14 bases in between. The V gene's germline CDR1 is SGHVS and CDR2 FQNEAQ. CDR3 region: CASSSILIGYEQYF. The CDR3 DNA follows: TGTGCCAGCAGCTCGATACTTATCGGGTACGAGCAGTACTTC.

This clone occurred a few times. The J gene is TRBJ1-5, the V gene TRBV7-9, with 10 bases aligning to TRBD1. This CDR3 contains 15 residues. Unmatched junction bases numbered 1, after V lost 1 base and J lost 4 bases. Germline-derived CDR1 and CDR2 are SEHNR and FQNEAQ (reference sequence). The chain's CDR3 is CASSLGQGANQPQHF. The CDR3 nucleotides read TGTGCCAGCAGCTTAGGACAGGGGGCGAATCAGCCCCAGCATTTT.

The gene calls are TRBV30 and TRBJ2-1; 15 bases fit TRBD2. CDR1 and CDR2 from the germline V gene are GTSNPN and SVGIG (reference sequence). The CDR3 consists of 16 residues. V shed 3 bases and J 12 bases; nucleotides not matched to a gene: 12. CDR3 region: CAWRGTGTSGRRGQFF. The CDR3 DNA is TGTGCCTGGAGGGGGACCGGGACTAGCGGGAGGCGGGGGCAGTTCTTC.

The chain links TRBV7-2 to TRBJ2-7; a possible D gene is TRBD1 (6 bases). V lost 5 bases and J lost 4, with 9 bases in between. Germline V gives CDR1 SGHTA, CDR2 FQGNSA. This CDR3 has 12 residues. The CDR3 here is CASSEQGYEQYF. In DNA form, the CDR3 reads TGTGCCAGCAGCGAACAGGGTTACGAGCAGTACTTC. Drawing the rest from reference TRBV7-2 and TRBJ2-7, the complete variable domain is GAGVSQSPSNKVTEKGKDVELRCDPISGHTALYWYRQSLGQGLEFLIYFQGNSAPDKSGLPSDRFSAERTGGSVSTLTIQRTQQEDSAVYLCASSEQGYEQYFGPGTRLTVT.

The chain joins TRBV5-1 to TRBJ1-1; 9 bases align to TRBD1. J lost 5 bases, V lost 4 bases, and 9 bases had no gene match. This CDR3 has 15 residues. Germline V CDR1 and CDR2: SGHRS, YFSETQ. Here the CDR3 reads CASSVEQGATTEAFF. CDR3 nucleotides: TGCGCCAGCAGCGTGGAACAGGGGGCTACTACTGAAGCTTTCTTT.

Only a few counts were recorded for this clone. Other nucleotide sequences from this sample produce the same CDR3. The genes are TRBV11-2 and TRBJ1-2, with 8 nucleotides matching TRBD1. The V gene end was trimmed by 5 bases and the J gene end by 3 bases; junction bases not matched to a gene: 2. Germline V CDR1 and CDR2: SGHAT, FQNNGV. The CDR3 length is 13 residues. CDR3 nucleotides: TGTGCCAGCAGCCCGGGACAGGACTATGGCTACACCTTC. Its translation: CASSPGQDYGYTF.

The chain uses TRBV28 and TRBJ1-2; maybe TRBD1 (5 bases). V was clipped by 6 bases and J by 4 bases, with 15 bases between them. The CDR3 contains 14 residues. Germline V CDR1 and CDR2: MDHEN, SYDVKM. CDR3 sequence reads: CASSSRWGGYGYTF. CDR3 coding DNA: TGTGCCAGCAGCTCCCGTTGGGGGGGCTATGGCTACACCTTC.

V and J are TRBV5-1 and TRBJ2-7; 10 nucleotides line up with TRBD2. Germline V CDR1 and CDR2: SGHRS, YFSETQ. The CDR3 covers 14 residues. The V segment lost 4 bases and the J segment 3 bases; nucleotides outside the gene matches: 4. The CDR3 DNA follows: TGCGCCAGCAGCGAGGCTAGCGGGAGCTACGAGCAGTACTTC. Its translation is CASSEASGSYEQYF. The variable domain in full, completed from reference TRBV5-1 and TRBJ2-7, reads KAGVTQTPRYLIKTRGQQVTLSCSPISGHRSVSWYQQTPGQGLQFLFEYFSETQRNKGNFPGRFSGRQFSNSRSEMNVSTLELGDSALYLCASSEASGSYEQYFGPGTRLTVT.

J is TRBJ2-5 and V is TRBV12-5, with D hard to call. V shed 6 bases and J shed 7 bases, with 9 bases lying between them. CDR3 length: 11 residues. CDR1 LGHNT and CDR2 FRNRAP come from the germline V gene. This CDR3 is CASGPPRTQYF. The CDR3 bases are TGTGCTAGTGGCCCACCCAGGACCCAGTACTTC.

This clone was seen only a few times. V gene TRBV21-1 combines with J gene TRBJ2-5; whether TRBD2, the table's D call, matches the DNA was not checked. TRBV21-1 is a pseudogene segment. The CDR3 has 14 amino acids. The CDR3: CASSKEGTLAAEYF. In DNA, the CDR3 is TGTGCCAGCAGCAAAGAAGGGACTCTCGCCGCAGAGTACTTC.

This clone was counted between two and nine times. V usage is TRBV5-4 and J usage is TRBJ2-7; 7 nucleotides match TRBD1. Trimming took 5 bases from V and 0 from J; bases not matched to a gene: 5. Germline V lookup: CDR1 SGHNT, CDR2 YYREEE (reference sequence). This CDR3 contains 14 residues. DNA of the CDR3: TGTGCCAGCAGGTTGACAGGGAGCTCCTACGAGCAGTACTTC. Translation gives CASRLTGSSYEQYF.

This clone was detected a few times. V usage is TRBV15 and J usage is TRBJ2-3; 7 bases are shared with TRBD2. There are 14 residues in the CDR3. The germline V gene encodes CDR1 LNHNV and CDR2 YYDKDF (reference sequence). V lost 4 bases to trimming and J lost 4 bases; unmatched junction nucleotides: 5. CDR3 DNA: TGTGCCACCAGCACCCGACTAGCTTCAGATACGCAGTATTTT. This encodes CATSTRLASDTQYF.